These 3 T cell receptor beta chains were all obtained from the same sample, sequenced in a study of tumour-infiltrating T cells in Burkitt lymphoma. Clones were read by immunoSEQ multiplex PCR, and TCRdb kept only the in-frame ones, dropping some. In the table there are tens of thousands of clones, around 31% of which are singletons. Sample: tumor tissue. These receptors all come from a human donor with Burkitt lymphoma.

The V and J genes are TRBV4-2 and TRBJ2-7; D remains unclear. V was pared by 0 bases and J by 4 bases, with 13 bases between. CDR1 and CDR2 from the germline V gene are LGHNA and YNFKEQ. The CDR3 runs 15 residues. The CDR3 nucleotides read TGTGCCAGCAGCCAAGAAGTTCTGGGCGAATACGAGCAGTACTTC. Protein: CASSQEVLGEYEQYF.

This clone was observed a few times. V gene TRBV4-3 combines with J gene TRBJ1-1, with 9 bases identical to TRBD1. The length of the CDR3 is 14 residues. V lost 4 bases to trimming and J lost 1 base; unmatched junction nucleotides: 1. Germline CDR1 LGHNA, CDR2 YSLEER. The CDR3 here is CASSRGQGNTEAFF. In DNA, the CDR3 is TGCGCCAGCAGCCGGGGACAGGGGAACACTGAAGCTTTCTTT.

The gene calls are TRBV2 and TRBJ2-5; tentative D call: TRBD1 (5 bases). The CDR3 contains 16 residues. V lost 3 bases and J 3 bases, leaving 17 bases between the germline ends. Germline CDR1 and CDR2: SNHLY and FYNNEI. CDR3 sequence reads: CASSEGGHPSEETQYF. CDR3 DNA: TGTGCCAGCAGTGAGGGTGGACACCCGTCAGAAGAGACCCAGTACTTC.